Listed below are T cell receptor beta chains from one sample, sequenced in a study of response to subunit inactivated influenza vaccine. TCRdb reprocessed the RT-PCR reads via MiXCR and lists one record per CDR3 protein. Here the sample spans under 750,000 distinct CDR3 sequences, about 12% being singletons. Sequenced material: PBMCs from blood, taken on the day of vaccination. These receptor sequences come from a man aged 45-65 years who received an inactivated influenza vaccine. CDR3s include the opening cysteine and the closing phenylalanine or tryptophan. A D gene is named only where the DNA matches it firmly. Rows give clone size only sometimes, using once, few, many, or a class for an expanded clone.

>TRBJ1-2|TRBV7-9|NA|NA
CASSFPGVDYGYTF
TGTGCCAGCAGCTTCCCAGGGGTCGACTATGGCTACACCTTC
>TRBJ2-1|TRBV28|few|NA
CASSLRGRGYNEQFF
TGTGCCAGCAGTTTGCGGGGCCGGGGCTACAATGAGCAGTTCTTC
>TRBJ2-5|TRBV11-2|few|NA
CASSLGTLGETQYF
TGTGCCAGCAGCTTAGGGACCCTAGGCGAGACCCAGTACTTC
>TRBJ2-3|TRBV18|NA|NA
CASSPREDKGRGTQYF
TGTGCCAGCTCACCACGGGAGGACAAAGGACGGGGTACGCAGTATTTT
>TRBJ2-3|TRBV29-1|many|NA
CSVSREGSTDTQYF
TGCAGCGTTAGCCGCGAGGGATCCACAGATACGCAGTATTTT
>TRBJ2-5|TRBV7-8|NA|NA
CASSFLGTLGGETQYF
TGTGCCAGCAGCTTCCTCGGGACCCTTGGGGGAGAGACCCAGTACTTC
>TRBJ2-7|TRBV5-1|NA|NA
CASSLEGLSYEQYF
TGCGCCAGCAGCTTGGAGGGCCTCTCCTACGAGCAGTACTTC
>TRBJ2-1|TRBV7-2|many|TRBD2
CASSFTSGKNEQFF
TGTGCCAGCAGCTTTACTAGCGGGAAGAATGAGCAGTTCTTC
>TRBJ2-3|TRBV27|few|NA
CASSLWGNTDTQYF
TGTGCCAGCAGTTTATGGGGGAATACAGATACGCAGTATTTT
>TRBJ2-1|TRBV20-1|few|TRBD2
CSARELAGLAGLDNEQFF
TGCAGTGCTAGAGAATTGGCGGGACTAGCGGGATTGGACAATGAGCAGTTCTTC
>TRBJ2-7|TRBV27|few|TRBD2
CASSLSASGGTYEQYF
TGTGCCAGCAGTTTATCAGCTAGCGGGGGAACCTACGAGCAGTACTTC
>TRBJ2-2|TRBV29-1|many|TRBD1
CSVAGTGLTGELFF
TGCAGCGTTGCCGGGACAGGGCTCACCGGGGAGCTGTTTTTT
>TRBJ2-7|TRBV28|few|TRBD1
CASHRGYEQYF
TGTGCCAGTCACAGGGGGTACGAGCAGTACTTC
>TRBJ1-2|TRBV29-1|NA|NA
CSGTQGLNYGYTF
TGCAGCGGGACTCAGGGGCTTAACTATGGCTACACCTTC
>TRBJ2-7|TRBV5-1|NA|TRBD2
CASSARGVGDEQYF
TGCGCCAGCAGCGCTCGGGGGGTAGGAGACGAGCAGTACTTC
>TRBJ2-5|TRBV28|few|NA
CASSKQGRETQYF
TGTGCCAGCAGTAAACAGGGTAGAGAGACCCAGTACTTC
>TRBJ2-3|TRBV5-1|NA|NA
CASSLKDPSSTQYF
TGCGCCAGCAGCTTAAAGGACCCATCATCCACGCAGTATTTT
>TRBJ2-7|TRBV4-2|few|NA
CASSQVRDEFYEQYF
TGTGCCAGCAGCCAAGTCCGGGACGAGTTCTACGAGCAGTACTTC
>TRBJ2-2|TRBV15|few|NA
CATSRGAGELFF
TGTGCCACCAGCAGAGGGGCCGGGGAGCTGTTTTTT
>TRBJ2-5|TRBV3-1|NA|NA
CASNPGPTETQYF
TGTGCCAGCAATCCGGGACCAACGGAGACCCAGTACTTC
>TRBJ2-7|TRBV5-1|NA|TRBD2
CASSLGGIPYEQYF
TGCGCCAGCAGCCTGGGGGGGATACCCTACGAGCAGTACTTC
>TRBJ1-1|TRBV2|NA|NA
CASRLQASTGTEAFF
TGTGCCAGCAGATTACAGGCCTCCACTGGCACTGAAGCTTTCTTT
>TRBJ2-3|TRBV5-5|few|NA
CASSLDGDTQYF
TGTGCCAGCAGCTTGGACGGAGATACGCAGTATTTT
>TRBJ2-7|TRBV4-1|few|NA
CASSLSNRYYEQYF
TGCGCCAGCAGCCTTAGTAACAGGTACTACGAGCAGTACTTC
>TRBJ2-7|TRBV6-1|NA|NA
CASRGGRGSWEQYF
TGTGCCAGCAGAGGGGGAAGGGGCTCGTGGGAGCAGTACTTC
>TRBJ2-7|TRBV7-2|many|NA
CASSKNGGYEQYF
TGTGCCAGCTCAAAAAACGGGGGTTACGAGCAGTACTTC
>TRBJ2-5|TRBV20-1|NA|NA
CSARDYGRGQETQYF
TGCAGTGCTAGAGATTACGGCAGGGGCCAAGAGACCCAGTACTTC
>TRBJ1-1|TRBV5-5|NA|NA
CASSLEAANTEAFF
TGTGCCAGCAGCTTGGAGGCAGCCAACACTGAAGCTTTCTTT
>TRBJ1-5|TRBV19|NA|NA
CASSIAHETINQPQHF
TGTGCCAGTAGTATAGCCCACGAGACCATCAATCAGCCCCAGCATTTT
>TRBJ1-1|TRBV12-3/TRBV12-4|NA|NA
CASSLPPNTEAFF
TGTGCCAGCAGTTTACCCCCCAACACTGAAGCTTTCTTT
>TRBJ2-5|TRBV4-2|NA|TRBD2
CASSQEGLAKETQYF
TGTGCCAGCAGCCAAGAGGGACTAGCAAAAGAGACCCAGTACTTC
>TRBJ2-3|TRBV12-3/TRBV12-4|many|NA
CASSLLRAQDTQYF
TGTGCCAGCAGTTTACTAAGGGCTCAGGATACGCAGTATTTT
>TRBJ2-7|TRBV4-1|NA|NA
CASSPEWSYEQYF
TGCGCCAGCAGCCCCGAATGGTCCTACGAGCAGTACTTC
>TRBJ2-2|TRBV4-3|NA|TRBD1
CASSQDLMTGTGNTGKLFF
TGCGCCAGCAGCCAAGATCTGATGACCGGGACAGGGAACACCGGGAAGCTGTTTTTT
>TRBJ1-5|TRBV20-1|many|NA
CSARPGTPIQPQHF
TGCAGTGCTAGGCCCGGGACCCCCATTCAGCCCCAGCATTTT
>TRBJ2-2|TRBV5-1|many|TRBD2
CASSTLAGDSGELFF
TGCGCCAGCAGCACCTTAGCGGGAGACTCCGGGGAGCTGTTTTTT
>TRBJ1-4|TRBV7-9|NA|NA
CASSPGTPEKLFF
TGTGCCAGCAGCCCAGGGACGCCTGAAAAACTGTTTTTT
>TRBJ2-5|TRBV5-1|few|NA
CASSWTDRQETQYF
TGCGCCAGCAGCTGGACGGACAGACAAGAGACCCAGTACTTC
>TRBJ2-2|TRBV10-3|few|TRBD1
CAIARGQDTGELFF
TGTGCCATAGCCAGGGGGCAGGACACCGGGGAGCTGTTTTTT
>TRBJ2-1|TRBV11-2|NA|NA
CASTTRSGWQFF
TGTGCCAGCACCACCCGGTCTGGCTGGCAGTTCTTC
>TRBJ2-1|TRBV7-9|NA|TRBD1
CASSLTDRGTYNEQFF
TGTGCCAGCAGCTTAACGGACAGGGGTACCTACAATGAGCAGTTCTTC
>TRBJ2-7|TRBV2|NA|NA
CAAMGDLGEQYF
TGTGCCGCGATGGGAGATTTGGGCGAGCAGTACTTC
>TRBJ1-5|TRBV4-3|NA|NA
CASSHQRGEQPQHF
TGCGCCAGCAGCCACCAACGCGGGGAGCAGCCCCAGCATTTT